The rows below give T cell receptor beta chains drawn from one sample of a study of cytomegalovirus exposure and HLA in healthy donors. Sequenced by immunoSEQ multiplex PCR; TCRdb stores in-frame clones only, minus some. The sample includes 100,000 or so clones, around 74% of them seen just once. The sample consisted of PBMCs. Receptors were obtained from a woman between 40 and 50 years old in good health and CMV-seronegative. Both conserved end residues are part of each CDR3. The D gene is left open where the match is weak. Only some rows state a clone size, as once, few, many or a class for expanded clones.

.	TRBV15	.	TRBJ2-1	CATSQEGGLSSYNEQFF	TGTGCCACCAGCCAGGAGGGCGGGTTAAGCTCCTACAATGAGCAGTTCTTC
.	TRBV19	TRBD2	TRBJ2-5	CASSSPGGAETQYF	TGTGCCAGTAGTTCCCCGGGAGGGGCAGAGACCCAGTACTTC
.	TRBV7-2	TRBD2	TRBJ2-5	CASFLVASGVKTQYF	TGTGCCAGCTTCCTCGTAGCTAGCGGGGTTAAGACCCAGTACTTC
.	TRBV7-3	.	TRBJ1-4	CASSLTRVEKLFF	TGTGCCAGCAGCTTAACCCGGGTCGAAAAACTGTTTTTT
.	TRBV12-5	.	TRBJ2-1	CASGLPRDEQFF	TGTGCTAGTGGTCTACCTCGGGATGAGCAGTTCTTC
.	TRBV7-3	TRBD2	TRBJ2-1	CASSNRLAGESGNEQFF	TGTGCCAGCAGCAACCGACTAGCGGGAGAGTCGGGCAATGAGCAGTTCTTC
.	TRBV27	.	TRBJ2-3	CASSVGSRGTDTQYF	TGTGCCAGCAGTGTGGGATCCCGGGGTACAGATACGCAGTATTTT
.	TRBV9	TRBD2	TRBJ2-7	CASSTTGGLGEQYF	TGTGCCAGCAGCACGACGGGGGGATTAGGCGAGCAGTACTTC
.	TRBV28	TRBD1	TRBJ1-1	CASSKRSQGANTEAFF	TGTGCCAGCAGTAAGCGATCACAGGGGGCGAACACTGAAGCTTTCTTT
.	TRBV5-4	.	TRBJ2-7	CASRIRASPEQYF	TGTGCCAGCAGGATTAGGGCTAGCCCCGAGCAGTACTTC
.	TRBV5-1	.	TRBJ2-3	CASSGGQLTDTQYF	TGCGCCAGCAGCGGAGGACAGCTCACAGATACGCAGTATTTT
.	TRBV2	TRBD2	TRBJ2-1	CASKVVREETEQFF	TGTGCCAGCAAGGTGGTACGGGAGGAGACTGAGCAGTTCTTC
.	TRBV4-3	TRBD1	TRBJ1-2	CASSQDRTGSGWGYTF	TGCGCCAGCAGCCAGGACCGGACAGGGTCGGGTTGGGGCTACACCTTC
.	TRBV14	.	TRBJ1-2	CASSQVLGDSAFYTF	TGTGCCAGCAGCCAAGTATTGGGGGACTCTGCTTTCTACACCTTC
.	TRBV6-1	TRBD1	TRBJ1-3	CASTDRGNTIYF	TGTGCCAGTACGGACAGGGGAAACACCATATATTTT
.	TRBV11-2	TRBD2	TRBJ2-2	CASSQTSYGELFF	TGTGCCAGCAGCCAGACTAGCTACGGGGAGCTGTTTTTT
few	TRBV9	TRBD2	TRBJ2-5	CASNTETSGTQETQYF	TGTGCCAGCAACACGGAGACTAGCGGGACCCAAGAGACCCAGTACTTC
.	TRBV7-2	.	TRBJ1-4	CASSLVGGSNEKLFF	TGTGCCAGCAGCTTAGTGGGGGGGAGTAATGAAAAACTGTTTTTT
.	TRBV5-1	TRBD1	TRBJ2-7	CASSLSGTGGYEQYF	TGCGCCAGCAGCTTGTCCGGGACAGGAGGCTACGAGCAGTACTTC
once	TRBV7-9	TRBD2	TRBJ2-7	CASSLGLAGDEQYF	TGTGCCAGCAGCTTGGGACTAGCTGGCGACGAGCAGTACTTC
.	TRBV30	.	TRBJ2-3	CAWAGIPNTQYF	TGTGCCTGGGCCGGGATTCCTAATACGCAGTATTTT
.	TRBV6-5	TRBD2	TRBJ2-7	CASSLAPLAGGEQYF	TGTGCCAGCAGCCTCGCCCCACTAGCGGGGGGCGAGCAGTACTTC
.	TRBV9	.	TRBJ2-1	CASSVDPIGTGQFF	TGTGCCAGCAGCGTCGACCCTATAGGAACGGGGCAGTTCTTC
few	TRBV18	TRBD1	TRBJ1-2	CASSRRTGDGYTF	TGTGCCAGCTCACGGAGGACAGGGGATGGCTACACCTTC
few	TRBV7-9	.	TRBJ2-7	CASSLGPNEQYF	TGTGCCAGCAGCTTAGGGCCGAACGAGCAGTACTTC
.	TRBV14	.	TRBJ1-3	CASSPVSGNTIYF	TGTGCCAGCAGCCCGGTCTCTGGAAACACCATATATTTT
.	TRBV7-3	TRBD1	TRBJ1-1	CASSEQQGASEAFF	TGTGCCAGCAGCGAACAACAGGGGGCCTCTGAAGCTTTCTTT
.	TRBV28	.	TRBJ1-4	CASNDSEKLFF	TGTGCCAGCAACGACAGTGAAAAACTGTTTTTT
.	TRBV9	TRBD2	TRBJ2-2	CASSVAPLAGAANTGELFF	TGTGCCAGCAGCGTAGCTCCACTAGCGGGAGCGGCGAACACCGGGGAGCTGTTTTTT
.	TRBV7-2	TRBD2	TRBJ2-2	CASSTLAGVPTGELFF	TGTGCCAGCAGCACACTAGCGGGAGTACCCACCGGGGAGCTGTTTTTT
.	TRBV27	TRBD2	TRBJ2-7	CASSFPSGDYEQYF	TGTGCCAGCAGTTTCCCTAGCGGCGATTACGAGCAGTACTTC
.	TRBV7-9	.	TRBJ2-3	CASSPGQDRRGTDTQYF	TGTGCCAGCAGCCCCGGGCAGGACAGACGGGGCACAGATACGCAGTATTTT
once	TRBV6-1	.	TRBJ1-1	CASSSGGLVYTEAFF	TGTGCCAGCAGTTCGGGGGGGTTAGTGTACACTGAAGCTTTCTTT
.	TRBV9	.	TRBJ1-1	CASGAGVNTEAFF	TGTGCCAGCGGGGCAGGGGTGAACACTGAAGCTTTCTTT
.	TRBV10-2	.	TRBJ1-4	CASSEAGREEKLFF	TGCGCCAGCAGTGAGGCAGGGCGAGAGGAAAAACTGTTTTTT
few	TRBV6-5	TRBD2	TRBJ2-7	CASRNRDYLGEQYF	TGTGCCAGCAGGAATCGGGACTACCTCGGGGAGCAGTACTTC
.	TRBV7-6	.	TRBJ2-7	CASSPETQGYEQYF	TGTGCCAGCAGCCCCGAAACCCAGGGGTACGAGCAGTACTTC
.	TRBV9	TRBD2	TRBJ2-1	CASSVRGTSGGNEQFF	TGTGCCAGCAGCGTACGAGGGACTAGCGGGGGCAATGAGCAGTTCTTC
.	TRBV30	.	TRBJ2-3	CVWSALDLITDTQYF	TGTGTCTGGAGTGCCCTAGACTTAATCACAGATACGCAGTATTTT
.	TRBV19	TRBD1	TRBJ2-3	CASSFDRASTDTQYF	TGTGCCAGTAGCTTTGACAGGGCGAGCACAGATACGCAGTATTTT
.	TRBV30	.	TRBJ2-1	CAWSFGTGALAEQFF	TGTGCCTGGAGTTTTGGGACTGGGGCCCTGGCTGAGCAGTTCTTC
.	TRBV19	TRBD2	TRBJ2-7	CASSIPGGSDYEQYF	TGTGCCAGTAGTATACCGGGCGGGAGCGATTACGAGCAGTACTTC
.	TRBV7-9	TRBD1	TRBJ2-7	CASSPNLPTGDNEQYF	TGTGCCAGCAGCCCAAACTTACCGACAGGGGATAACGAGCAGTACTTC
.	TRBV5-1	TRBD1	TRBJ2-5	CASNLGQGQTQYF	TGCGCCAGCAACTTGGGACAGGGCCAGACCCAGTACTTC
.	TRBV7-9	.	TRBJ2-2	CASSLTGVAGELFF	TGTGCCAGCAGCTTAACGGGAGTGGCCGGGGAGCTGTTTTTT
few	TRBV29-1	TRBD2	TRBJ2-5	CSVSSGGYQETQYF	TGCAGCGTGTCTAGCGGGGGTTACCAAGAGACCCAGTACTTC
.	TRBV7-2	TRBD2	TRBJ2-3	CASSLVSGGSTDTQYF	TGTGCCAGCAGCTTAGTGAGCGGGGGGAGCACAGATACGCAGTATTTT
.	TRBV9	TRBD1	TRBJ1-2	CASSPRDRGLGGYGYTF	TGTGCCAGCAGCCCCCGGGACAGGGGTCTAGGGGGCTATGGCTACACCTTC
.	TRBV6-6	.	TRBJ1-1	CASSYGQNTEAFF	TGTGCCAGCAGTTACGGGCAGAACACTGAAGCTTTCTTT
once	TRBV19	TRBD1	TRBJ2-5	CASSTGQGARETQYF	TGTGCCAGTAGTACGGGACAGGGGGCACGAGAGACCCAGTACTTC
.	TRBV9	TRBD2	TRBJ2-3	CASSAGTSGGARADTQYF	TGTGCCAGCAGCGCCGGGACTAGCGGGGGCGCCCGTGCAGATACGCAGTATTTT
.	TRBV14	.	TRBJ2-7	CASSQDGPWAGQYF	TGTGCCAGCAGCCAAGATGGCCCCTGGGCCGGGCAGTACTTC
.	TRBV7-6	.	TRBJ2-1	CASSDQWYEQFF	TGTGCCAGCAGCGATCAGTGGTATGAGCAGTTCTTC
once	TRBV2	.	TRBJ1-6	CASSGLGADSPLHF	TGTGCCAGCAGTGGACTAGGGGCTGATTCACCCCTCCACTTT
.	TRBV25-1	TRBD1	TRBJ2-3	CASSGEPGQGYTDTQYF	TGTGCCAGCAGTGGGGAACCGGGACAGGGTTACACAGATACGCAGTATTTT
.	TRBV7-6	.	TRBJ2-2	CASSFSSGYTGELFF	TGTGCCAGCAGCTTTTCCAGCGGATACACCGGGGAGCTGTTTTTT
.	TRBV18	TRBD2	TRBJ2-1	CASSPFMGLDSYNEQFF	TGTGCCAGCTCACCCTTCATGGGACTAGATTCCTACAATGAGCAGTTCTTC
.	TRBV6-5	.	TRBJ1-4	CASSYSAEKLFF	TGTGCCAGCAGTTACTCGGCTGAAAAACTGTTTTTT
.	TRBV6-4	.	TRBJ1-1	CASSDTIQATEAFF	TGTGCCAGCAGCGATACTATACAGGCCACTGAAGCTTTCTTT